These T cell receptor beta chains were read from a single sample in a study of blood T cell repertoires in COVID-19. Using immunoSEQ multiplex PCR, the repertoire was profiled, and TCRdb retains in-frame clones only, with some absent. The sample carries 250,000 to 350,000 clones, roughly 84% recorded once. Input material: peripheral blood. These receptors were taken from a human donor with COVID-19, enrolled during active disease. The donor label of this sample is uncertain. The CDR3 runs from the conserved cysteine through the conserved F or W. A D gene is named only where the DNA matches it firmly. Size tells how often a clone was seen (once, few, many) or the class of an expanded clone, and some rows leave it out.

V gene	D gene	clone size	J gene	CDR3 protein	CDR3 DNA
TRBV28	.	.	TRBJ1-3	CASSLHTSSGNTIYF	TGTGCCAGCAGTTTACATACGAGCTCTGGAAACACCATATATTTT
TRBV29-1	.	once	TRBJ1-2	CSVAPWGEERYTF	TGCAGCGTGGCCCCCTGGGGGGAAGAACGCTACACCTTC
TRBV6-5	.	.	TRBJ1-3	CASSYDSSGNTIYF	TGTGCCAGCAGTTACGACAGCTCTGGAAACACCATATATTTT
TRBV7-9	.	.	TRBJ1-5	CASSLQGSNQPQHF	TGTGCCAGCAGCTTACAGGGGAGCAATCAGCCCCAGCATTTT
TRBV19	TRBD2	.	TRBJ2-1	CASGTSGNEQFF	TGTGCCAGCGGGACTAGCGGCAATGAGCAGTTCTTC
TRBV5-1	.	.	TRBJ2-7	CASSLVGSSYEQYF	TGCGCCAGCAGCTTGGTCGGGAGCTCCTACGAGCAGTACTTC
TRBV19	TRBD2	.	TRBJ2-1	CASSPRSSGSDDNEQFF	TGTGCCAGTAGTCCCCGATCTAGCGGGAGCGACGACAATGAGCAGTTCTTC
TRBV19	TRBD2	.	TRBJ2-3	CASSPQPTSGTGDTQYF	TGTGCCAGTAGTCCTCAACCGACTAGCGGGACCGGCGATACGCAGTATTTT
TRBV4-3	.	.	TRBJ2-1	CASSQEGSNEQFF	TGCGCCAGCAGCCAGGAGGGGAGCAATGAGCAGTTCTTC
TRBV5-8	.	.	TRBJ2-2	CASSLPVAVNTGELFF	TGTGCCAGCAGCCTTCCGGTGGCGGTAAACACCGGGGAGCTGTTTTTT
TRBV9	TRBD2	.	TRBJ2-2	CASSGYPRIGKREADTGELFF	TGTGCCAGCAGCGGATACCCTCGAATCGGGAAGCGGGAGGCGGACACCGGGGAGCTGTTTTTT
TRBV27	.	.	TRBJ2-2	CASSLRADTGELFF	TGTGCCAGCAGTCTGAGGGCAGACACCGGGGAGCTGTTTTTT
TRBV6-1	.	.	TRBJ1-6	CASSGEGPSYNSPLHF	TGTGCCAGCAGTGGAGAGGGCCCTTCCTATAATTCACCCCTCCACTTT
TRBV5-6	TRBD2	once	TRBJ2-5	CASSPGGRETQYF	TGTGCCAGCAGCCCGGGGGGGCGGGAGACCCAGTACTTC
TRBV6-5	.	.	TRBJ1-3	CATSPGAGNTIYF	TGTGCCACCTCCCCCGGGGCTGGAAACACCATATATTTT